Listed below are T cell receptor beta chains from one sample, sequenced in a study of shared clonotypes between healthy human individuals. Sequencing used immunoSEQ multiplex PCR; TCRdb keeps in-frame clones, though not all of them. The sample includes around 550,000 clones, roughly 95% of them seen just once. The material sequenced was naive CD8+ T cells sorted from blood. The receptors derive from a young woman in good health. CDR3s include the opening cysteine and the closing phenylalanine or tryptophan. D genes are given only for firm matches. For some rows the clone size is stated as once, few or many, or as a class when expanded; others skip it.

size: NA; J: TRBJ1-2; V: TRBV7-9; D: TRBD1; DNA: TGTGCCAGCCGGCTATCTGGGACAGGGGACTATGGCTACACCTTC; CDR3: CASRLSGTGDYGYTF
size: NA; J: TRBJ2-1; V: TRBV7-9; D: NA; DNA: TGTGCCAGCAGCTTAGGCGGGGCCTACGGCAATGAGCAGTTCTTC; CDR3: CASSLGGAYGNEQFF
size: NA; J: TRBJ2-3; V: TRBV6-5; D: TRBD1; DNA: TGTGCCAGCAGTTTGTCGCCGGGACAGGGAACAGATACGCAGTATTTT; CDR3: CASSLSPGQGTDTQYF
size: NA; J: TRBJ2-5; V: TRBV5-1; D: NA; DNA: TGCGCCAGCAGCACGGGGCAGCAAGAGACCCAGTACTTC; CDR3: CASSTGQQETQYF
size: few; J: TRBJ1-1; V: TRBV7-9; D: TRBD1; DNA: TGTGCCAGCAGGACAGGGGAAACTGAAGCTTTCTTT; CDR3: CASRTGETEAFF
size: NA; J: TRBJ2-7; V: TRBV29-1; D: NA; DNA: TGCAGCGCTATCAGACGGGACCCAACGTACGAGCAGTACTTC; CDR3: CSAIRRDPTYEQYF
size: NA; J: TRBJ2-1; V: TRBV21-1; D: NA; DNA: TGTGCCAGCAGCAGACCGGGACTAGACTCCTACAATGAGCAGTTCTTC; CDR3: CASSRPGLDSYNEQFF
size: NA; J: TRBJ2-2; V: TRBV29-1; D: NA; DNA: TGCAGCGTTGGGCAGGTCAACACCGGGGAGCTGTTTTTT; CDR3: CSVGQVNTGELFF
size: NA; J: TRBJ1-1; V: TRBV30; D: NA; DNA: TGTGCCTGGAGTCCAGGGGTTGGGACTGAAGCTTTCTTT; CDR3: CAWSPGVGTEAFF
size: NA; J: TRBJ2-2; V: TRBV4-2; D: TRBD2; DNA: TGTGCCAGCAGCGACCGGGGGGGGCCCACCGGGGAGCTGTTTTTT; CDR3: CASSDRGGPTGELFF
size: NA; J: TRBJ2-3; V: TRBV5-4; D: TRBD2; DNA: TGTGCCAGCAGCCCCATTCCCGGCCGAACTAGCGGGTCGACAGATACGCAGTATTTT; CDR3: CASSPIPGRTSGSTDTQYF
size: NA; J: TRBJ2-7; V: TRBV7-9; D: TRBD2; DNA: TGTGCCAGCAGCTTAGGCGGGAGGGCCGGTTCTGGGGGCGAGCAGTACTTC; CDR3: CASSLGGRAGSGGEQYF
size: NA; J: TRBJ2-3; V: TRBV6-9; D: NA; DNA: TGTGCCAGCAGCTACCGGGACCGGAGAGCTGATACGCAGTATTTT; CDR3: CASSYRDRRADTQYF
size: NA; J: TRBJ1-2; V: TRBV5-1; D: NA; DNA: TGCGCCAGCAGCACCCGGGGTTATGGCTACACCTTC; CDR3: CASSTRGYGYTF
size: NA; J: TRBJ2-7; V: TRBV19; D: NA; DNA: TGTGCCAGTAGTAGGACGGAATACGAGCAGTACTTC; CDR3: CASSRTEYEQYF
size: once; J: TRBJ2-5; V: TRBV5-6; D: TRBD1; DNA: TGTGCCAGCAGCTTGGCAGGGGGTAAGGAGACCCAGTACTTC; CDR3: CASSLAGGKETQYF
size: NA; J: TRBJ1-4; V: TRBV7-9; D: NA; DNA: TGTGCCAGCAGCCCATGGGACTTCTCAAAACTGTTTTTT; CDR3: CASSPWDFSKLFF
size: NA; J: TRBJ2-1; V: TRBV27; D: TRBD2; DNA: TGTGCCAGCAGTTTCCACGGGGGGGGTATTGAGCAGTTCTTC; CDR3: CASSFHGGGIEQFF
size: NA; J: TRBJ1-3; V: TRBV7-9; D: NA; DNA: TGTGCCAGCAGCGAATCGTCCCGGGGGGTCCCTACATCTGGAAACACCATATATTTT; CDR3: CASSESSRGVPTSGNTIYF
size: few; J: TRBJ2-7; V: TRBV10-1; D: NA; DNA: TGCGCCAGCAGTGTAAGCGGATCCTACGAGCAGTACTTC; CDR3: CASSVSGSYEQYF
size: NA; J: TRBJ2-1; V: TRBV11-2; D: TRBD2; DNA: TGTGCCAGCAGCCGGGGACCGGGGACTAGGGTCAATGAGCAGTTCTTC; CDR3: CASSRGPGTRVNEQFF
size: once; J: TRBJ1-1; V: TRBV6-5; D: NA; DNA: TGTGCCAGCAGTTACGGGCCGGGGGGCACTGAAGCTTTCTTT; CDR3: CASSYGPGGTEAFF
size: NA; J: TRBJ2-1; V: TRBV29-1; D: NA; DNA: TGCAGCGTTGAAAGGGAGGACAATGAGCAGTTCTTC; CDR3: CSVEREDNEQFF
size: NA; J: TRBJ2-1; V: TRBV6-5; D: TRBD2; DNA: TGTGCCAGCAGTTGGAGTGGACTAGCGGGAGATAATGAGCAGTTCTTC; CDR3: CASSWSGLAGDNEQFF
size: NA; J: TRBJ1-1; V: TRBV6-5; D: NA; DNA: TGTGCCAGCAGTTACTCTGGACAGATTGAAGCTTTCTTT; CDR3: CASSYSGQIEAFF
size: NA; J: TRBJ2-2; V: TRBV7-9; D: NA; DNA: TGTGCCAGCAGGACAGCGACCGCGAACACCGGGGAGCTGTTTTTT; CDR3: CASRTATANTGELFF
size: NA; J: TRBJ2-1; V: TRBV12-5; D: TRBD2; DNA: TGTGCTAGTGCCGTAGCGGGAGGGATAAATGAGCAGTTCTTC; CDR3: CASAVAGGINEQFF
size: NA; J: TRBJ2-7; V: TRBV19; D: NA; DNA: TGTGCCAGTAGTATTGACATCGGGGCCTCCTACGAGCAGTACTTC; CDR3: CASSIDIGASYEQYF
size: NA; J: TRBJ2-7; V: TRBV29-1; D: TRBD1; DNA: TGCAGCGTTGAAGTCCAGGGGGCCGAGCAGTACTTC; CDR3: CSVEVQGAEQYF
size: once; J: TRBJ2-3; V: TRBV7-9; D: NA; DNA: TGTGCCAGCAGCTCCGGCACGGATACGCAGTATTTT; CDR3: CASSSGTDTQYF
size: once; J: TRBJ2-7; V: TRBV28; D: NA; DNA: TGTGCCAGCAGCTGGGCGCAGGGGGGGACCTACGAGCAGTACTTC; CDR3: CASSWAQGGTYEQYF
size: once; J: TRBJ1-4; V: TRBV28; D: NA; DNA: TGTGCCAGCAGCCCAACTATACCTGCAACTAATGAAAAACTGTTTTTT; CDR3: CASSPTIPATNEKLFF
size: NA; J: TRBJ2-7; V: TRBV2; D: TRBD1; DNA: TGTGCCAGCAGCGGGACAGTAACCTACGAGCAGTACTTC; CDR3: CASSGTVTYEQYF
size: NA; J: TRBJ2-4; V: TRBV29-1; D: NA; DNA: TGCAGCGTTGAAGAAGGTATCAAAAACATTCAGTACTTC; CDR3: CSVEEGIKNIQYF
size: NA; J: TRBJ1-1; V: TRBV27; D: TRBD1; DNA: TGTGCCAGCAGGACAGGGTTGGGTCAAGCTTTCTTT; CDR3: CASRTGLGQAFF
size: NA; J: TRBJ2-6; V: TRBV11-2; D: NA; DNA: TGTGCCAGCAGCCCGTACAGCTCTGGGGCCAACGTCCTGACTTTC; CDR3: CASSPYSSGANVLTF
size: NA; J: TRBJ2-2; V: TRBV2; D: TRBD2; DNA: TGTGCCAGCAGTGAAGATCAACTAGCGGGAGTTTCCGGGGAGCTGTTTTTT; CDR3: CASSEDQLAGVSGELFF
size: NA; J: TRBJ1-1; V: TRBV30; D: NA; DNA: TGTGCCTGGAGTCAGGTCGGGCCAATTGGGGCTTTCTTT; CDR3: CAWSQVGPIGAFF
size: NA; J: TRBJ2-7; V: TRBV13; D: TRBD1; DNA: TGTGCCAGCAGCCAGGGACAGGAGTCCTACGAGCAGTACTTC; CDR3: CASSQGQESYEQYF
size: NA; J: TRBJ2-3; V: TRBV4-1; D: NA; DNA: TGCGCCAGCAGCCCGCTGGGACTTCCCCCGGATACGCAGTATTTT; CDR3: CASSPLGLPPDTQYF
size: NA; J: TRBJ2-3; V: TRBV6-5; D: TRBD1; DNA: TGTGCCAGCAGCCTCCGGGACAGGGGCACAGATACGCAGTATTTT; CDR3: CASSLRDRGTDTQYF
size: NA; J: TRBJ2-4; V: TRBV10-1; D: NA; DNA: TGCGCCAGCAGTGTGAGGGGTCATTTAGCCAAAAACATTCAGTACTTC; CDR3: CASSVRGHLAKNIQYF
size: NA; J: TRBJ2-7; V: TRBV28; D: NA; DNA: TGTGCCAGCAGGTCAGCCTACGAGCAGTACTTC; CDR3: CASRSAYEQYF
size: NA; J: TRBJ2-5; V: TRBV27; D: NA; DNA: TGTGCCAGCAGTCCCCCGAGTTTCGAGACCCAGTACTTC; CDR3: CASSPPSFETQYF